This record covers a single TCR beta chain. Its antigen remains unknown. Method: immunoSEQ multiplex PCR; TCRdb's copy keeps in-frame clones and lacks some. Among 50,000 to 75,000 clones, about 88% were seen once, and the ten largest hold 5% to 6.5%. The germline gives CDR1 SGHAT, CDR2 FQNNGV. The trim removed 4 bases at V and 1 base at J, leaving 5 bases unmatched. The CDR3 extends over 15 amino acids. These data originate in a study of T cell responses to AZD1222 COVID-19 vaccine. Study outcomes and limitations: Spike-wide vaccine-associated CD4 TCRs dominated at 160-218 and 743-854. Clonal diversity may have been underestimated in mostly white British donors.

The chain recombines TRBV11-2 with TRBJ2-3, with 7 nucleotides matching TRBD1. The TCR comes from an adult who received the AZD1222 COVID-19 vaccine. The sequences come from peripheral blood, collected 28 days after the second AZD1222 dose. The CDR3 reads CASSWTGQGTDTQYF. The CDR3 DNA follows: TGTGCCAGCAGCTGGACCGGACAGGGCACAGATACGCAGTATTTT.